The 14 T cell receptor beta chains below come from one sample, sequenced in a study of cytomegalovirus exposure and HLA in healthy donors. PCR employed 60 Vbeta and 13 Jbeta primers. TCRdb's table, derived via immunoSEQ multiplex PCR, lists solely in-frame clones and lacks some. The data show about 140,000 clones, approximately 88% seen once. The sequenced sample was PBMCs. Receptor source: a woman aged 40 to 50 in good health and CMV-seronegative.

The V gene is TRBV28, the J gene TRBJ1-1; weak D call: TRBD1 (6 bases). The V end was cut by 6 bases, the J end by 6 bases, with 20 bases between. Germline CDR1 reads MDHEN; CDR2 reads SYDVKM. The CDR3 consists of 15 residues. The CDR3 here is CASSLPEQGTSEAFF. The CDR3 coding sequence is TGTGCCAGCAGCCTCCCGGAACAGGGTACCTCTGAAGCTTTCTTT.

V gene TRBV9 combines with J gene TRBJ1-2; D perhaps matches TRBD1 (5 bases). V shed 0 bases and J shed 5 bases, with 8 bases lying between them. CDR3 length: 13 residues. Germline V gives CDR1 SGDLS, CDR2 YYNGEE. The DNA of the CDR3 is TGTGCCAGCAGCGTAGAACCAGGGTATGGCTACACCTTC. It yields the protein CASSVEPGYGYTF.

The chain carries TRBV27 and TRBJ2-7, with a tentative D call TRBD2 (6 bases). CDR1 is MNHEY, CDR2 SMNVEV, per germline (reference sequence). CDR3 size: 14 residues. The V end lost 3 bases, the J end lost 2 bases, and 11 bases lay between the germline ends. This chain's CDR3 is CASSLRGGTYEQYF. CDR3 bases: TGTGCCAGCAGTTTGAGGGGAGGAACCTACGAGCAGTACTTC.

DNA for the CDR3: TGTGCCAGTAGTGGTTTTTTGGACACCTACACTGAAGCTTTCTTT. This sequence encodes CASSGFLDTYTEAFF. The chain recombines TRBV19 with TRBJ1-1; D may be TRBD1 (5 bases). The CDR3 runs to 15 residues. V lost 5 bases to trimming and J lost 3 bases, with 16 bases between them. Germline V gene data show CDR1 as LNHDA and CDR2 as SQIVND (reference sequence).

The rearrangement joins TRBV7-3 to TRBJ2-1; 8 nucleotides agree with TRBD2. CDR1 and CDR2 (germline): SGHTA, FQGTGA. This CDR3 is built from 13 residues. V dropped 8 bases and J dropped 8; count of bases not matched to a gene: 8. The CDR3 region is CASDDGRAYEQFF. CDR3 nucleotides: TGTGCCAGCGACGACGGGAGGGCATATGAGCAGTTCTTC.

In its sample, this clone was seen once. The same CDR3 is also encoded by other DNA sequences in this sample. The V gene is TRBV7-9, the J gene TRBJ1-3; tentative D call: TRBD1 (6 bases). Trimming cost V 5 bases and J 4 bases, with 9 bases left between them. CDR3 length equals 13 residues. Germline CDR1 is SEHNR and CDR2 is FQNEAQ (reference sequence). The CDR3 sequence is CASSLGQGNTIYF. DNA for the CDR3: TGTGCCAGCAGCCTCGGACAGGGAAACACCATATATTTT.

The chain recombines TRBV9 with TRBJ2-7; TRBD2 aligns across 8 bases. Germline assignment: CDR1 SGDLS and CDR2 YYNGEE. This CDR3 spans 15 amino acids. After removal of 4 bases from V and 3 bases from J, the junction contained 9 bases not matched to a gene. CDR3 coding DNA: TGTGCCAGCAGCCCTGGGCGGGAGGCGGTCTACGAGCAGTACTTC. It is translated as CASSPGREAVYEQYF. Full variable domain (outside the CDR3, taken from reference TRBV9 and TRBJ2-7): DSGVTQTPKHLITATGQRVTLRCSPRSGDLSVYWYQQSLDQGLQFLIQYYNGEERAKGNILERFSAQQFPDLHSELNLSSLELGDSALYFCASSPGREAVYEQYFGPGTRLTVT.

The chain links TRBV7-2 to TRBJ1-1; D might be TRBD1 (6 bases). The CDR3 has 14 amino acids. The germline V and J ends were trimmed by 1 base and 4 bases, with 10 bases remaining between them. The germline V gene encodes CDR1 SGHTA and CDR2 FQGNSA. The CDR3 is CASSLGQAVTEAFF. CDR3 nucleotides: TGTGCCAGCAGCTTAGGACAGGCGGTCACTGAAGCTTTCTTT.

This chain connects TRBV11-3 to TRBJ2-2; TRBD2 matches 7 bases. Germline V CDR1 and CDR2: SGHNT, YENEEA. CDR3 length: 13 residues. Germline trimming cut 8 bases from V and 6 bases from J; bases unmatched to any gene: 6. CDR3 sequence (DNA): TGTGCCAGCGAGCGGGATTTCCCCGGGGAGCTGTTTTTT. It encodes CASERDFPGELFF.

The gene calls are TRBV28 and TRBJ1-2; 8 bases are shared with TRBD1. This CDR3 is 14 amino acids long. The germline CDR1 and CDR2 sequences are MDHEN and SYDVKM. V dropped 4 bases and J dropped 5; count of bases not matched to a gene: 6. DNA for the CDR3: TGTGCCAGCAGTTCAGGACACAGGGGGTATGGCTACACCTTC. The encoded protein is CASSSGHRGYGYTF.

The chain has TRBV4-1 and TRBJ2-7; tentatively, D is TRBD1 (6 bases). V was trimmed by 2 bases and J by 1 base, leaving 9 bases between them. Germline CDR1 and CDR2: MGHRA and YSYEKL. The CDR3 totals 14 residues. CDR3: CASSQTTGSYEQYF. The CDR3 DNA reads as TGCGCCAGCAGCCAAACAACAGGGTCCTACGAGCAGTACTTC.

This clone was observed once. The chain employs TRBV19 and TRBJ2-7; D unclear. V shed 4 bases and J shed 2 bases, with 12 bases lying between them. The CDR3 has 14 amino acids. Germline CDR1 and CDR2: LNHDA and SQIVND (reference sequence). Here the CDR3 DNA reads TGTGCCAGTAGTAAAACAGCTGGTCCCTACGAGCAGTACTTC. It encodes CASSKTAGPYEQYF. The whole variable domain, remainder taken from reference TRBV19 and TRBJ2-7, is DGGITQSPKYLFRKEGQNVTLSCEQNLNHDAMYWYRQDPGQGLRLIYYSQIVNDFQKGDIAEGYSVSREKKESFPLTVTSAQKNPTAFYLCASSKTAGPYEQYFGPGTRLTVT.

In this sample, this clone turned up once. This chain uses TRBV11-2 with TRBJ1-2; 7 bases align to TRBD1. The CDR3 sequence is 17 residues long. With 2 bases clipped from V and 5 bases from J, the junction kept 14 bases outside the gene matches. Germline CDR1 SGHAT, CDR2 FQNNGV. CDR3 sequence reads: CASSLYNSPGQFYGYTF. As DNA, the CDR3 is TGTGCCAGCAGCTTATACAACTCACCGGGACAGTTTTATGGCTACACCTTC.

The chain links TRBV5-6 to TRBJ2-1; no definite D call. V lost 6 bases and J 2 bases, leaving 9 bases between the germline ends. This CDR3 region has 13 residues. CDR1 and CDR2 from the germline V gene are SGHDT and YYEEEE. The CDR3 spells CASNSVPYNEQFF. CDR3 DNA sequence: TGTGCCAGCAATTCCGTTCCCTACAATGAGCAGTTCTTC.